The subject of this entry is one TCR beta chain. The antigen is undetermined. This sample was included in a study of T cell responses to AZD1222 COVID-19 vaccine. TCRdb's copy holds only in-frame clones and misses some; the assay was immunoSEQ multiplex PCR. The sample records over 130,000 clones, roughly 90% being singletons. General observations from the study: Just five to seven people given AZD1222 tested seropositive at baseline. Regions left unmutated in variants are reportedly the target of nearly half of spike-specific TCRs. Possibly, clonal diversity was underestimated; donors were largely white British and included more females. Repertoires were obtained solely post-peak T cell response.

This sequence was found in an adult who received the AZD1222 COVID-19 vaccine. The input for sequencing was peripheral blood, taken 28 days after the second AZD1222 dose.

This CDR3 reads CASSEREGYEQYF. In nucleotides, the CDR3 is TGCGCCAGCAGTGAGCGGGAAGGCTACGAGCAGTACTTC. The chain has TRBV10-1 and TRBJ2-7; maybe TRBD2 (5 bases). The CDR3 loop spans 13 amino acids. Germline assignment: CDR1 WNHNN and CDR2 SYGVQD (reference sequence). V dropped 2 bases and J dropped 3 bases, with 8 bases sitting between them.